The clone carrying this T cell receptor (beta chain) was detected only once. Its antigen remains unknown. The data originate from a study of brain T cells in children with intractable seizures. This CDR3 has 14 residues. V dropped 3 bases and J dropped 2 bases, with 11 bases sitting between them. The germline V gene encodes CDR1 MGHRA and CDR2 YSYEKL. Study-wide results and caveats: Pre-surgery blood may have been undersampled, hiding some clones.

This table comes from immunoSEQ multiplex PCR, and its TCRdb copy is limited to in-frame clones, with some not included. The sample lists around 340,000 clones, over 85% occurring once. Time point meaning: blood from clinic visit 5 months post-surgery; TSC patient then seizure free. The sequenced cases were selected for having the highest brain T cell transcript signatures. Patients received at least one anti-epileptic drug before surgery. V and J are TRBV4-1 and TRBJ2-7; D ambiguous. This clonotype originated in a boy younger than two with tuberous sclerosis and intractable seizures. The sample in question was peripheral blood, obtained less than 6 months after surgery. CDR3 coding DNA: TGCGCCAGCAGCCAGGTGGGCAGGCCCTACGAGCAGTACTTC. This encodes CASSQVGRPYEQYF.